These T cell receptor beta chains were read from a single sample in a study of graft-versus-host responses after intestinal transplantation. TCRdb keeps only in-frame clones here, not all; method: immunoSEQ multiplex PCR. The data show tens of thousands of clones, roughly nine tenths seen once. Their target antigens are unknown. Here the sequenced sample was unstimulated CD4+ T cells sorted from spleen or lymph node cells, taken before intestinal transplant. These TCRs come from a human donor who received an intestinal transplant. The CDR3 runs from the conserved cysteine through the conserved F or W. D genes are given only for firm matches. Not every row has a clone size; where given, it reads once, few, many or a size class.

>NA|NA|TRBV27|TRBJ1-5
CASSLSQGSQPQHF
TGTGCCAGCAGTTTGAGCCAGGGAAGCCAGCCCCAGCATTTT
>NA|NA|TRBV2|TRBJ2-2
CASRLLGGSGELFF
TGTGCCAGCAGGCTTCTGGGCGGGTCCGGGGAGCTGTTTTTT
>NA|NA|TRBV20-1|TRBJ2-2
CSASPGGELFF
TGCAGTGCCAGCCCGGGCGGGGAGCTGTTTTTT
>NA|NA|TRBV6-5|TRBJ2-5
CASSYSSPQETQYF
TGTGCCAGCAGTTACTCTAGCCCGCAAGAGACCCAGTACTTC
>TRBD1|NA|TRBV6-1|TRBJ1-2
CASRKTTGTGLGYTF
TGTGCCAGCAGAAAGACTACCGGGACAGGGCTGGGCTACACCTTC
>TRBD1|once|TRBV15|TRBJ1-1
CATSRVGQGRYEAFF
TGTGCCACCAGCAGGGTAGGACAGGGGCGGTATGAAGCTTTCTTT
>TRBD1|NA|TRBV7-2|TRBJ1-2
CASSLRDRPNGYTF
TGTGCCAGCAGCTTACGGGACAGGCCCAATGGCTACACCTTC
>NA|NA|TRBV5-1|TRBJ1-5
CASSLGGGDQPQHF
TGCGCCAGCAGCTTGGGGGGAGGGGATCAGCCCCAGCATTTT
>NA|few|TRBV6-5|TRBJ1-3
CASSSLLPSEGNTIYF
TGTGCCAGCAGTTCGCTCCTTCCTTCTGAGGGAAACACCATATATTTT
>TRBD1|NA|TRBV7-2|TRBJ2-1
CASSSRQGSTNEQFF
TGTGCCAGCAGCTCCCGACAGGGGTCCACTAATGAGCAGTTCTTC
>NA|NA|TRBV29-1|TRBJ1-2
CSDQGGYTF
TGCAGCGACCAGGGTGGCTACACCTTC
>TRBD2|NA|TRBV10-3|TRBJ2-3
CAISETSGALSSTDTQYF
TGTGCCATCAGTGAGACTAGCGGGGCACTGTCTAGCACAGATACGCAGTATTTT
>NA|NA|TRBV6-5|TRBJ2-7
CASSYSWTSSYEQYF
TGTGCCAGCAGTTACTCCTGGACAAGCTCCTACGAGCAGTACTTC
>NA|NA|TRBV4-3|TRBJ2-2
CASSQETSSGELFF
TGCGCCAGCAGCCAAGAAACGAGTTCCGGGGAGCTGTTTTTT
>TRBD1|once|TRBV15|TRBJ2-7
CATSAGQGTAAYEQYF
TGTGCCACCAGCGCTGGACAGGGGACTGCCGCCTACGAGCAGTACTTC
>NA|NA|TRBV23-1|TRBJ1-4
CASSQGQRACEKLFF
TGCGCCAGCAGTCAAGGTCAGAGGGCGTGTGAAAAACTGTTTTTT
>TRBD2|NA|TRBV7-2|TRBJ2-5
CASSFSGGQETQYF
TGTGCCAGCAGCTTTAGCGGGGGGCAAGAGACCCAGTACTTC
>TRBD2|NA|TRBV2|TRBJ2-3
CASSGGGAGDTQYF
TGTGCCAGCAGTGGCGGGGGGGCCGGCGATACGCAGTATTTT
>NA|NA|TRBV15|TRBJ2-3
CATSRDLGGDTQYF
TGTGCCACCAGCAGAGATCTGGGGGGAGATACGCAGTATTTT
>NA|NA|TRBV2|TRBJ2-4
CAGGGVSKNIQYF
TGTGCCGGAGGAGGGGTTTCCAAAAACATTCAGTACTTC
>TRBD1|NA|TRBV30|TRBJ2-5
CAWNRGWEETQYF
TGTGCCTGGAACAGGGGCTGGGAAGAGACCCAGTACTTC
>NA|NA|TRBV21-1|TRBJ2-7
CASSERWQGLHEQYF
TGTGCCAGCAGCGAAAGGTGGCAGGGGCTCCACGAGCAGTACTTC
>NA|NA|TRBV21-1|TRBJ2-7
CASSNNRGRYEQYF
TGTGCCAGCAGCAACAACAGGGGGCGATACGAGCAGTACTTC
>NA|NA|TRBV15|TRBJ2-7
CATSRDSGSTYEQYF
TGTGCCACCAGCAGAGATTCGGGTAGTACCTACGAGCAGTACTTC
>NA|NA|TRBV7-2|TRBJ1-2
CASSRTGSRDGYTF
TGTGCCAGCAGCCGAACAGGGTCCCGCGATGGCTACACCTTC
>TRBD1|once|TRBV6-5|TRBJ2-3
CASSYGTGKDTQYF
TGTGCCAGCAGTTACGGGACAGGGAAAGATACGCAGTATTTT
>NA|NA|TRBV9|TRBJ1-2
CASSVVEGGGYTF
TGTGCCAGCAGCGTAGTTGAGGGAGGTGGCTACACCTTC
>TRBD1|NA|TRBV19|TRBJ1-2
CASSTPQGGAGYTF
TGTGCCAGTAGTACCCCCCAGGGGGGCGCCGGCTACACCTTC
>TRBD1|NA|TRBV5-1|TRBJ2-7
CASSPGQDYEQYF
TGCGCCAGCAGCCCGGGACAGGACTACGAGCAGTACTTC
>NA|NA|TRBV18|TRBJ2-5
CASSPGGTGLTQYF
TGTGCCAGCTCACCAGGAGGGACGGGTCTTACCCAGTACTTC
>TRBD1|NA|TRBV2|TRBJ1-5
CASSATGRTGSNQPQHF
TGTGCCAGCTCCGCGACAGGGAGAACGGGTAGCAATCAGCCCCAGCATTTT
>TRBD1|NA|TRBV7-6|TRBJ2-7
CASSPAQGASYEQYF
TGTGCCAGCAGCCCAGCCCAGGGGGCCTCCTACGAGCAGTACTTC
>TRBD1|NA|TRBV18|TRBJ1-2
CASSPDREGYTF
TGTGCCAGCTCGCCAGACAGGGAAGGCTACACCTTC
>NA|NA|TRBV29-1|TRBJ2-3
CSGETLSTDTQYF
TGCAGCGGGGAGACCCTGAGCACAGATACGCAGTATTTT
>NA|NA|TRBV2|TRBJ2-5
CASSRGETQYF
TGTGCCAGCAGTCGGGGGGAGACCCAGTACTTC
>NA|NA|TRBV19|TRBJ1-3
CASSEYVGRGNTIYF
TGTGCCAGTAGTGAGTATGTGGGCCGAGGAAACACCATATATTTT
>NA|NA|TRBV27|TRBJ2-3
CASSSRGGGASTDTQYF
TGTGCCAGCAGTTCGAGGGGGGGAGGGGCTAGCACAGATACGCAGTATTTT
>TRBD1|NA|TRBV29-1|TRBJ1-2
CSVGGQGVGYGYTF
TGCAGCGTTGGAGGGCAGGGGGTCGGCTATGGCTACACCTTC
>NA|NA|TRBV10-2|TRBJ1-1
CASSDLGGGGTEAFF
TGCGCCAGCAGTGATCTGGGGGGCGGGGGCACTGAAGCTTTCTTT
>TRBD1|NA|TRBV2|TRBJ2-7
CASTLGQGPYEQYF
TGTGCCAGCACCCTGGGACAGGGTCCCTACGAGCAGTACTTC
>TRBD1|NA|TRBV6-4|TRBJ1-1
CASSEGGHTEAFF
TGTGCCAGCAGTGAAGGGGGCCACACTGAAGCTTTCTTT
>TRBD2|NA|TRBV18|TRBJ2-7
CASSPLAGDSYEQYF
TGTGCCAGCTCCCCACTAGCGGGGGACTCCTACGAGCAGTACTTC
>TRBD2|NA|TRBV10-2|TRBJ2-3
CASSDTSGGEGDTQYF
TGCGCCAGCAGCGATACTAGCGGGGGGGAAGGGGATACGCAGTATTTT
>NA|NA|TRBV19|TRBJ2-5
CASQGAQETQYF
TGTGCCAGCCAAGGGGCTCAAGAGACCCAGTACTTC
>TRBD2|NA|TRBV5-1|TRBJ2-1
CASSLGLAGNEQFF
TGCGCCAGCAGCTTGGGACTAGCGGGCAATGAGCAGTTCTTC
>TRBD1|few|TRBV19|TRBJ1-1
CASSMGGQVEAFF
TGTGCCAGTAGTATGGGGGGACAGGTGGAAGCTTTCTTT
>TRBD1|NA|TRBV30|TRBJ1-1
CAWSRTGGETEAFF
TGTGCCTGGAGTCGGACAGGGGGCGAGACTGAAGCTTTCTTT
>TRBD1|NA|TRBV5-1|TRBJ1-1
CASSLAPTGANTEAFF
TGCGCCAGCAGCTTGGCACCGACAGGGGCGAACACTGAAGCTTTCTTT
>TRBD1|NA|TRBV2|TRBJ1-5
CASGDRGYQPQHF
TGTGCCAGCGGGGACAGGGGGTATCAGCCCCAGCATTTT
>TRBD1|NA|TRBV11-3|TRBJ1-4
CASSYIRQGTMFF
TGTGCCAGCAGCTATATTCGACAGGGAACAATGTTTTTT
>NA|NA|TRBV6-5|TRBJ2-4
CASRAQGAKNIQYF
TGTGCCAGCAGAGCCCAGGGCGCCAAAAACATTCAGTACTTC
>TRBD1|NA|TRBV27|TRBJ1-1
CASSPLPTGGADTEAFF
TGTGCCAGCAGTCCTCTCCCCACAGGGGGCGCGGACACTGAAGCTTTCTTT
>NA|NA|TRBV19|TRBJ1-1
CASSRAGNTEAFF
TGTGCCAGTAGTCGGGCGGGGAACACTGAAGCTTTCTTT
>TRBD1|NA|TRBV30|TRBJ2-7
CAWSGNRGRWDSEQYF
TGTGCCTGGAGTGGAAACAGGGGGCGGTGGGATTCCGAGCAGTACTTC
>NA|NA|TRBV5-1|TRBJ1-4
CASSRSQGKYEKLFF
TGCGCCAGCAGCCGAAGTCAGGGGAAATATGAAAAACTGTTTTTT
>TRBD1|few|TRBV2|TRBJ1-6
CASSEGQGGAWTPLHF
TGTGCCAGCAGTGAAGGACAGGGAGGTGCATGGACACCCCTCCACTTT
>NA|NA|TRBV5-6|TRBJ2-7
CASSPPGRTYEQYF
TGTGCCAGCAGCCCCCCTGGCAGGACTTACGAGCAGTACTTC